The TCR beta chain under discussion was sequenced for a study of blood T cell repertoires in COVID-19 (TCRdb year 2020). Regarding the study in general: Samples from collaborators originated in the United States, Italy and Spain and spanned both the acute and convalescent phases of COVID-19. The prospective study material was composed of cDNA or gDNA derived from T cells, B-cell-depleted T cells, or PBMCs. The dataset comprised deeply sampled blood TCRbeta repertoires from subjects exposed to, actively infected with, or recovered from COVID-19. A freely available public database, intended as a resource for researchers studying the immune response to SARS-CoV-2, is where the repertoires were released. Samples came from the ongoing ImmuneRACE study (first 160 participants) plus 1,254 subjects from 6 global collaborators. Sample metadata almost always included a de-identified subject ID, COVID-19 status, age in years and sex. Where available, HLA class I and class II types were obtained from metadata supplied by the sample provider rather than from assay-based typing.

Of note for this clone: The specificity of this receptor is unknown. No base qualities exist here, and no much larger clone lies one base off it.

TCRbeta CDR3 regions were amplified from genomic DNA using the immunoSEQ Assay, a bias-controlled multiplex PCR. As for how the authors treated the data: Nucleated cell counts per sample were estimated from amplification of reference gene primers within the assay. Sequence reads were collapsed and filtered to measure the absolute abundance of every unique TCRbeta CDR3 rearrangement. For each sample, productive Simpson clonality was calculated as the square root of Simpson's diversity index over productive rearrangements. As stored in TCRdb, this immuneACCESS dataset retains in-frame rearrangements with V and J assigned. A fraction of the clones does not appear; measured against another copy, unresolved V genes explain less than half of the discrepancy, and the remainder lacks a known reason. V, J and clone size derive from that table, while D and trimming were established from the DNA sequence. The sample table contains around 250,000 clones; only one count was recorded for approximately 90% of them. Approximately 2% of the sample is in the top ten clones.

Overall results and qualifications from the work: How much clinical and demographic metadata was included differed by source and by participant, and the metadata was provided uncurated.

The CDR1 and CDR2 encoded by the germline V gene are SGDLS and YYNGEE. The CDR3 runs 15 residues from the cysteine to the phenylalanine. Only the CDR3 portion is preserved as DNA: 45 bases, with reading frame beginning at the first base. V and J are trimmed by 0 bases and 2 bases, and the gene matches miss 4 bases of the junction. Samples from volunteer blood donors who had recovered from COVID-19 were contributed by a second Seattle source. Whole blood was collected in K2EDTA tubes by collaborating institutions according to the institutions' own protocols. Collaborator samples were shipped for TCRbeta analysis as frozen whole blood, isolated PBMCs, or DNA extracted from either sample type.

Sequencing used peripheral blood. Here the chain combines TRBV9 and TRBJ1-1, and 7 junctional nucleotides match TRBD1. The origin of this receptor is a man aged 30 to 45 who had recovered from COVID-19. The sequence in DNA is TGTGCCAGCAGCGTAGGTCGGGACAGAAACACTGAAGCTTTCTTT. This codes for CASSVGRDRNTEAFF.